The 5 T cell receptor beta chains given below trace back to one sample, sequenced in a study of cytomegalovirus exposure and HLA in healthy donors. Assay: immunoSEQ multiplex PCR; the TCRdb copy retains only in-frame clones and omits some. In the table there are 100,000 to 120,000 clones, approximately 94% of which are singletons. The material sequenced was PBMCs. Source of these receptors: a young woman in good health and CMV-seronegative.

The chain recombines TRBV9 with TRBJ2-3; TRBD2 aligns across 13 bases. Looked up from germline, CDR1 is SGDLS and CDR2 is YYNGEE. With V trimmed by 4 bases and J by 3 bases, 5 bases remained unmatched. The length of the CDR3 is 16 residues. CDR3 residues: CASSPELAGGTDTQYF. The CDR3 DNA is TGTGCCAGCAGCCCGGAACTAGCGGGGGGGACAGATACGCAGTATTTT.

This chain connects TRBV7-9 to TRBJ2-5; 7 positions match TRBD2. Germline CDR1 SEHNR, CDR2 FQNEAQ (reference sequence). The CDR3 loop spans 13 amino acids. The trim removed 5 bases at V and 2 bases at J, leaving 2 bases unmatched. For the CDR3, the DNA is TGTGCCAGCAGCCGGGGACTACAAGAGACCCAGTACTTC. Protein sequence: CASSRGLQETQYF.

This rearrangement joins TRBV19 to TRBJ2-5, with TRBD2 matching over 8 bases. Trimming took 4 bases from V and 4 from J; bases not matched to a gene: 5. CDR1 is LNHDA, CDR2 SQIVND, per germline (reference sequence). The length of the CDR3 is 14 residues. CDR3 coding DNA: TGTGCCAGTAGTACCGGGGGGGCATCAGAGACCCAGTACTTC. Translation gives CASSTGGASETQYF.

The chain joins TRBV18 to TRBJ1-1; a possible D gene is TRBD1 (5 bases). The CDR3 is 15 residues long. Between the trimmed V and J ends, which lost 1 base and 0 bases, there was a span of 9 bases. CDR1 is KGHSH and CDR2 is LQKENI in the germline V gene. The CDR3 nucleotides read TGTGCCAGCTCACCACAAGGGGAAATGAACACTGAAGCTTTCTTT. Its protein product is CASSPQGEMNTEAFF.

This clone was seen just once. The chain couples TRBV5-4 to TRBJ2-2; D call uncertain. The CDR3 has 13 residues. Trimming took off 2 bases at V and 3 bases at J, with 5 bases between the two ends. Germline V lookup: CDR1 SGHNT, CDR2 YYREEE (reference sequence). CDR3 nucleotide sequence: TGTGCCAGCAGCTTTTCAGACACCGGGGAGCTGTTTTTT. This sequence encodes CASSFSDTGELFF.